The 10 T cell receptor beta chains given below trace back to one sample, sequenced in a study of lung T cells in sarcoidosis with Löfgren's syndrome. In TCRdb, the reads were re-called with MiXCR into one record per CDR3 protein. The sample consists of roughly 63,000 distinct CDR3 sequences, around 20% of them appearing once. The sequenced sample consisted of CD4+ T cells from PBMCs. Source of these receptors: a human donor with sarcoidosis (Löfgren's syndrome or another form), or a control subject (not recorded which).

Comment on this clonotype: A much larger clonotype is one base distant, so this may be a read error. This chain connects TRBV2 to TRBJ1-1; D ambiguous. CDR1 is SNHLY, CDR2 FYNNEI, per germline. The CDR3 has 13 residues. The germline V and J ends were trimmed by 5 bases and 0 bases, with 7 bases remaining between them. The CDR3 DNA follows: TGTGCCAGCAGTAACCCGTTGAACACTGAAGCTTTCTTT. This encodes CASSNPLNTEAFF.

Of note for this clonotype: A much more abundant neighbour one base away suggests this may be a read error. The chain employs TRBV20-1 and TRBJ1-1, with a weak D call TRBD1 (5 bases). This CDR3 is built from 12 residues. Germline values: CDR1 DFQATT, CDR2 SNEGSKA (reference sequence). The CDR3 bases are TGCAGTCTGAAGGGACTTAACACTGAAGCTTCCTTT. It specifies CSLKGLNTEASF.

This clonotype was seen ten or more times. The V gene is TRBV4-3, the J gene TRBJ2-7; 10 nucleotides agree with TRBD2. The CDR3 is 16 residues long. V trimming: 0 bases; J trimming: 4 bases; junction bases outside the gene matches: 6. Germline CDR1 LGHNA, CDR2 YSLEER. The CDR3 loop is CASSQDFASGSYEQYF. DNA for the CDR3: TGCGCCAGCAGCCAAGATTTTGCTAGCGGGAGTTACGAGCAGTACTTC.

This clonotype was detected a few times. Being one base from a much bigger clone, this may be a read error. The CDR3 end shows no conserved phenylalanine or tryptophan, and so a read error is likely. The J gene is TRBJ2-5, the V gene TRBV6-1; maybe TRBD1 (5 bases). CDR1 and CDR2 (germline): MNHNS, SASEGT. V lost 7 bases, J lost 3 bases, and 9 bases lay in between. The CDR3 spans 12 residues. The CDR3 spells CASTDSKETQYS. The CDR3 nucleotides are TGTGCCAGCACAGACAGTAAAGAGACCCAGTACTCC.

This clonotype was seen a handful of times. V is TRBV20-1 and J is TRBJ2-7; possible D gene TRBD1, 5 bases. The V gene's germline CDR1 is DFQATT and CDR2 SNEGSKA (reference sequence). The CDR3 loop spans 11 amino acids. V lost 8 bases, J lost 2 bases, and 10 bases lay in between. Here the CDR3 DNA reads TGCAGTTCTCTACAGGCCTACGAGCAGTACTTC. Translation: CSSLQAYEQYF.

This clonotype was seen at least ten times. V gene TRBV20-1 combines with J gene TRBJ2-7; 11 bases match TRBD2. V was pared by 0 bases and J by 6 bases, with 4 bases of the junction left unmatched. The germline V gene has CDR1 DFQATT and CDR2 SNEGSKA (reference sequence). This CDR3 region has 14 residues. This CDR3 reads CSARDRLAGGEQYF. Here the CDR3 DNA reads TGCAGTGCTAGAGATCGGCTAGCGGGAGGCGAGCAGTACTTC.

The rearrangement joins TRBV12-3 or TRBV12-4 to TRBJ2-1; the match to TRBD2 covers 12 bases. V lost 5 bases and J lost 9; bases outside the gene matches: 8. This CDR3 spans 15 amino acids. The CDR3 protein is CASSTGLAGRGEQFF. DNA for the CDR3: TGTGCCAGCAGTACCGGACTAGCGGGGCGGGGTGAGCAGTTCTTC.

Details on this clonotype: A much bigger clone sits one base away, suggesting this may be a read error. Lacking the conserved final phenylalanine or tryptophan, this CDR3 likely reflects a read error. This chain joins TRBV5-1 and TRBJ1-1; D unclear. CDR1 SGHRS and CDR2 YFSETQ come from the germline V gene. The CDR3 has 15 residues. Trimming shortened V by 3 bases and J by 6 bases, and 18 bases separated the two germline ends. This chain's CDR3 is CASSYGRNLMSEAFL. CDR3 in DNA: TGCGCCAGCAGCTACGGACGGAACCTGATGTCTGAAGCTTTCCTT.

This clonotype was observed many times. CDR3 region: CASLRTNEQFF. In nucleotides, the CDR3 is TGTGCCAGTCTAAGGACGAATGAGCAGTTCTTC. The chain uses TRBV2 and TRBJ2-1; D is unresolved. Germline V gives CDR1 SNHLY, CDR2 FYNNEI. The CDR3 extends over 11 amino acids. The germline V and J ends were trimmed by 9 bases and 7 bases, with 10 bases remaining between them.

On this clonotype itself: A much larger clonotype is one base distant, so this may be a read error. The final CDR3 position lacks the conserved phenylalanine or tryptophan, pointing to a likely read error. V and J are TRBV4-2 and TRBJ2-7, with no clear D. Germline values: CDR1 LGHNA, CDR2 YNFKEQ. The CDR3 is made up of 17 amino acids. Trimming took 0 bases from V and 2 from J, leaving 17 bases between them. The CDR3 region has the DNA TGTGCCAGCAGCCAAGATAGGGAAAGCTCAGGACCCTACGAGCAGTACCTC. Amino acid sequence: CASSQDRESSGPYEQYL.